This T cell receptor (beta chain) was found in a study of T-cell reconstitution after alpha-beta-depleted transplantation in children. Points from the study as a whole: Diversity of TCRbeta at day 60 was high in some patients, arising from surviving recipient T cells and thymic progenitors. As was reported, about two months after transplant, alpha-beta T cells came from several hundred expanded graft clones.

The germline CDR1 and CDR2 sequences are LGHNT and FRNRAP. V was clipped by 1 base and J by 7 bases; unmatched bases: 8. The CDR3 is 17 residues long. Unique molecular identifiers featured in how the TCRbeta library was prepared. Using its own MiXCR run on the PCR reads, TCRdb lists one record per CDR3 protein. The table lists 450,000 to 550,000 distinct CDR3 sequences, 11% of them singletons. A few counts support this clonotype. Its specificity is not known. The specimen was PBMCs, mostly from graft donor cells, collected 180 days after TCRalphabeta/CD19-depleted stem cell transplant. The chain has TRBV12-5 and TRBJ2-1; 12 bases align to TRBD2. This clonotype was obtained from a female patient aged 2-9 years who had a stem cell transplant for aplastic anemia, so the T cells may come from the graft donor. The CDR3 sequence: CASGLANLAGGRNEQFF. The CDR3 region has the DNA TGTGCTAGTGGTTTGGCCAATCTAGCGGGAGGGCGGAATGAGCAGTTCTTC.